This passage covers 5 T cell receptor beta chains from one sample sequenced in a study of technical replicates of blood from a handful of donors. Method: immunoSEQ multiplex PCR; TCRdb's copy keeps in-frame clones and lacks some. The sample holds around 85,000 clones, roughly 94% seen once. Sequenced: T cells isolated from PBMCs. All receptors come from a human donor in good health.

As DNA, the CDR3 is TGTGCCAGCAGTCCAATCCAGGGCTCTGAAGCTTTCTTT. This encodes CASSPIQGSEAFF. The V and J genes are TRBV27 and TRBJ1-1; possible D gene TRBD1, 5 bases. V dropped 5 bases and J dropped 6 bases, with 13 bases sitting between them. In germline, CDR1 is MNHEY, CDR2 SMNVEV (reference sequence). This CDR3 comprises 13 residues.

This chain connects TRBV5-1 to TRBJ1-2; 9 bases agree with TRBD1. Per the germline V gene, CDR1 is SGHRS and CDR2 is YFSETQ. The CDR3 has 14 residues. V was clipped by 6 bases and J by 4 bases; unmatched bases: 7. The CDR3: CASTDGQGSYGYTF. DNA for the CDR3: TGCGCCAGCACCGACGGACAGGGGAGCTATGGCTACACCTTC.

This chain links TRBV5-6 with TRBJ2-7; 7 positions agree with TRBD2. Per germline, CDR1 SGHDT and CDR2 YYEEEE. CDR3 size: 14 residues. After removal of 1 base from V and 3 bases from J, the junction contained 4 bases not matched to a gene. The DNA of the CDR3 is TGTGCCAGCAGCTTGCGGACTAGATTCTACGAGCAGTACTTC. This codes for CASSLRTRFYEQYF.

The J gene is TRBJ1-1, the V gene TRBV6-5, with D possibly being TRBD1 (5 bases). CDR1 is MNHEY, CDR2 SVGAGI, per germline. Trimming took 2 bases from V and 4 from J, leaving 11 bases between them. There are 14 residues in the CDR3. CDR3 residues: CASSYRGGSTEAFF. The CDR3 nucleotides read TGTGCCAGCAGTTACAGGGGCGGTAGCACTGAAGCTTTCTTT.

This sequence joins TRBV11-3 and TRBJ1-4; no clear D gene. Germline V CDR1 and CDR2: SGHNT, YENEEA. This CDR3 spans 18 amino acids. V was cut by 4 bases and J by 0 bases, with 18 bases left in between. As DNA, the CDR3 is TGTGCCAGCAGCTCAGAGGGAGGGTTCAAGGCAACTAATGAAAAACTGTTTTTT. The encoded protein is CASSSEGGFKATNEKLFF.